Sequencing of this T cell receptor (beta chain) was carried out in a study of response to subunit inactivated influenza vaccine. Trimming removed 6 bases from V and 0 bases from J, with 15 bases in between. There are 16 residues in the CDR3. General observations from the study: It was suggested by the authors that few new T cells are recruited by each seasonal influenza vaccination.

This clonotype was picked up a small number of times. The antigen is undetermined. TCRdb recomputed calls from the RT-PCR reads with MiXCR, one row per CDR3 protein. The data show hundreds of thousands of distinct CDR3 sequences, 12% to 15% seen once. The TCR comes from a man aged 50 to 60 who received an inactivated influenza vaccine. The sequencing used PBMCs from blood, collected 14 days before vaccination. V is TRBV12-3 or TRBV12-4 and J is TRBJ1-3; unclear D gene. In nucleotides, the CDR3 is TGTGCCAGCAGCATGTGGTCCGTATTCTCTGGAAACACCATATATTTT. It codes for CASSMWSVFSGNTIYF.